The 22 T cell receptor beta chains reported below all come from one sample, sequenced in a study of CD8 T cells in ankylosing spondylitis. Whole-study findings and limits: A TCR beta motif of seven or eight highly homologous variants appeared characteristic of ankylosing spondylitis blood.

Their antigens are not known. TCRdb reprocessed the 5' RACE reads via MiXCR and lists one record per CDR3 protein. The table includes around 770,000 distinct CDR3 sequences, 19% detected once. The sample taken for sequencing was blood, either unsorted or a sorted T cell fraction (not recorded which). Receptors originate from a male donor with ankylosing spondylitis.

This clonotype appeared a few times. The chain joins TRBV7-2 to TRBJ1-5; D gene ambiguous. Germline-derived CDR1 and CDR2 are SGHTA and FQGNSA. With 5 bases removed from V and 2 bases from J, the gap between germline ends came to 7 bases. The CDR3 has 13 residues. The CDR3 sequence: CASSPRRNQPQHF. In DNA, the CDR3 is TGTGCCAGCAGCCCCCGGCGCAATCAGCCCCAGCATTTT.

This clonotype was counted only a few times. The chain is built from TRBV20-1 and TRBJ2-5; tentative D call: TRBD2 (5 bases). V was trimmed by 0 bases and J by 2 bases, leaving 10 bases between them. CDR3 length: 14 residues. Germline V lookup: CDR1 DFQATT, CDR2 SNEGSKA (reference sequence). CDR3 sequence (DNA): TGCAGTGCTAGAGAAAGAGCGGTTCAAGAGACCCAGTACTTC. It translates to CSARERAVQETQYF.

This clonotype was observed a handful of times. The chain couples TRBV20-1 to TRBJ1-1; D not certain. Germline CDR1 is DFQATT and CDR2 is SNEGSKA (reference sequence). Trimming removed 4 bases at V and 6 bases at J, with 12 bases between. The CDR3 totals 12 residues. CDR3 bases: TGCAGTGCTACCGACGATACGTCTGAAGCTTTCTTT. This sequence encodes CSATDDTSEAFF.

This chain connects TRBV18 to TRBJ2-1, with D maybe TRBD1 (6 bases). The CDR3 spans 11 residues. The germline V gene encodes CDR1 KGHSH and CDR2 LQKENI. V was pared by 5 bases and J by 10 bases, with 9 bases between. The CDR3 loop reads CASSVGQEQFF. In nucleotides, the CDR3 is TGTGCCAGCTCAGTAGGACAGGAGCAGTTCTTC.

The J gene is TRBJ1-1, the V gene TRBV10-3; TRBD1 might be the D (5 bases). The CDR3 spans 13 residues. The V end was cut by 7 bases, the J end by 6 bases, with 15 bases between. Looked up from germline, CDR1 is ENHRY and CDR2 is SYGVKD. The CDR3 is CAITSTTGAEAFF. Here the CDR3 DNA reads TGTGCCATCACGTCGACGACGGGGGCTGAAGCTTTCTTT.

The gene calls are TRBV28 and TRBJ1-5, with D possibly being TRBD1 (6 bases). The CDR3 has 13 residues. CDR1 and CDR2 from the germline V gene are MDHEN and SYDVKM. Trimming took 9 bases from V and 3 from J, leaving 12 bases between them. The CDR3 coding sequence is TGTGCCAGTGGGGGGCAGAACAATCAGCCCCAGCATTTT. This codes for CASGGQNNQPQHF.

The gene calls are TRBV27 and TRBJ1-2, with 8 bases identical to TRBD1. Germline V gene data show CDR1 as MNHEY and CDR2 as SMNVEV (reference sequence). This CDR3 region has 15 residues. V trimming: 2 bases; J trimming: 1 base; junction bases outside the gene matches: 3. The CDR3, as DNA: TGTGCCAGCAGTTTACAGGGGGCAATTAACTATGGCTACACCTTC. Protein: CASSLQGAINYGYTF.

The chain recombines TRBV11-2 with TRBJ2-1; TRBD1 is a possible D gene (6 bases). Germline V lookup: CDR1 SGHAT, CDR2 FQNNGV. The germline V and J ends were trimmed by 3 bases and 2 bases, with 8 bases remaining between them. The CDR3 runs 14 residues. CDR3 nucleotides: TGTGCCAGCAGCTTGTGGGGGCCCTACAATGAGCAGTTCTTC. Translating it yields CASSLWGPYNEQFF.

The chain recombines TRBV21-1 with TRBJ2-5; the table's D call TRBD2 went unverified against the DNA. TRBV21-1 is a documented pseudogene. This CDR3 spans 15 amino acids. CDR3 region: CAPPSGGRVQETQYF. The CDR3 bases are TGTGCCCCACCCTCAGGCGGGAGGGTTCAAGAGACCCAGTACTTC.

The V and J genes are TRBV5-1 and TRBJ1-6, with D perhaps matching TRBD1 (6 bases). The germline V and J ends were trimmed by 2 bases and 8 bases, with 8 bases remaining between them. This CDR3 spans 13 amino acids. Germline loops: CDR1 SGHRS, CDR2 YFSETQ. In DNA form, the CDR3 reads TGCGCCAGCAGCTTTGAGGGGGATTCACCCCTCCACTTT. Protein product: CASSFEGDSPLHF.

The chain joins TRBV11-1 to TRBJ2-2; 11 bases fit TRBD2. This CDR3 spans 18 amino acids. Germline CDR1 reads SGHAT; CDR2 reads FQDESV (reference sequence). V was clipped by 11 bases and J by 3 bases; unmatched bases: 17. Written as DNA, the CDR3 is TGTGCCCGTTCCGGAGGAACTAGCGGGAGACCCGACACCGGGGAGCTGTTTTTT. Protein sequence: CARSGGTSGRPDTGELFF.

This clonotype came up many times. This chain joins TRBV20-1 and TRBJ2-1; 11 bases are a match to TRBD2. CDR3 size: 14 residues. The V and J ends lost 3 bases and 3 bases, in that order; junction bases with no gene match: 1. The germline V gene has CDR1 DFQATT and CDR2 SNEGSKA (reference sequence). The CDR3 reads CSASSGRDYNEQFF. DNA of the CDR3: TGCAGTGCTAGTAGCGGGAGGGACTACAATGAGCAGTTCTTC.

V is TRBV4-2 and J is TRBJ1-2, with a weak D call TRBD1 (5 bases). The CDR3 is 13 amino acids. Trimming pared 0 bases from V and 8 bases from J, leaving 10 bases between. CDR1 LGHNA and CDR2 YNFKEQ come from the germline V gene. CDR3 in DNA: TGTGCCAGCAGCCAAGATTTAAGGGACGGCTACACCTTC. It specifies CASSQDLRDGYTF.

This clonotype was counted between two and nine times. The chain couples TRBV7-3 to TRBJ2-6, with unresolved D. Trimming took 0 bases from V and 0 from J, leaving 12 bases between them. The CDR3 is 18 amino acids. The germline V gene has CDR1 SGHTA and CDR2 FQGTGA. The CDR3 region is CASSLTRQVGSGANVLTF. The CDR3 DNA reads TGTGCCAGCAGCTTAACGCGCCAGGTTGGCTCTGGGGCCAACGTCCTGACTTTC.

The V and J genes are TRBV11-2 and TRBJ2-3; 7 nucleotides agree with TRBD2. CDR1 is SGHAT, CDR2 FQNNGV, per germline. V was pared by 1 base and J by 6 bases, with 10 bases of the junction left unmatched. The CDR3 contains 16 residues. Here the CDR3 reads CASSLALREHGDTQYF. CDR3 in DNA: TGTGCCAGCAGCTTAGCTCTGCGGGAGCATGGTGATACGCAGTATTTT.

This clonotype was counted between two and nine times. V gene TRBV27 combines with J gene TRBJ1-1; no definite D call. The CDR3 runs 11 residues. V was cut by 3 bases and J by 8 bases, with 7 bases left in between. Germline loops: CDR1 MNHEY, CDR2 SMNVEV (reference sequence). The CDR3 sequence: CASSFGKEAFF. Written as DNA, the CDR3 is TGTGCCAGCAGTTTCGGCAAAGAAGCTTTCTTT.

This clonotype appeared many times. The chain joins TRBV24-1 to TRBJ2-1; 10 bases line up with TRBD1. Looked up from germline, CDR1 is KGHDR and CDR2 is SFDVKD. J gave up 2 bases and V 4 bases, and 4 bases lay outside the gene matches. CDR3 length: 16 residues. The CDR3 DNA sequence: TGTGCCACCAGTGAGGTTGACAGGGGGCCCTACAATGAGCAGTTCTTC. This translates into CATSEVDRGPYNEQFF.

The chain carries TRBV7-9 and TRBJ1-3; D is possibly TRBD1 (5 bases). The CDR3 is made up of 16 amino acids. The V end lost 5 bases, the J end lost 0 bases, and 14 bases lay between the germline ends. Germline lookup yields CDR1 SEHNR and CDR2 FQNEAQ (reference sequence). The CDR3 loop is CASSTRQSVSGNTIYF. As DNA, the CDR3 is TGTGCCAGCAGCACCCGACAGTCCGTCTCTGGAAACACCATATATTTT.

The sample holds a few counts of this clonotype. The rearrangement uses TRBV7-9 and TRBJ2-1; 7 bases align to TRBD2. This CDR3 region has 11 residues. Germline lookup yields CDR1 SEHNR and CDR2 FQNEAQ (reference sequence). V shed 6 bases and J 15 bases; nucleotides not matched to a gene: 8. The CDR3 region has the DNA TGTGCCAGCAGGGCCGGGGCTAGCGGGTTCTTC. Its translation: CASRAGASGFF.

In this sample, this clonotype turned up a few times. The chain employs TRBV18 and TRBJ1-6; 7 bases agree with TRBD1. Trimming removed 1 base from V and 3 bases from J; junction bases left unmatched: 3. The CDR3 has 16 amino acids. Germline lookup yields CDR1 KGHSH and CDR2 LQKENI. The CDR3 DNA sequence: TGTGCCAGCTCACCACGCAGGGGGATCTATAATTCACCCCTCCACTTT. Protein: CASSPRRGIYNSPLHF.

The chain employs TRBV6-5 and TRBJ1-2; the D gene is possibly TRBD1 (6 bases). The CDR3 has 14 amino acids. Germline-derived CDR1 and CDR2 are MNHEY and SVGAGI. The V end was cut by 0 bases, the J end by 7 bases, with 12 bases between. The CDR3 nucleotides are TGTGCCAGCAGTTACTCGACGGGACACTCTGGCTACACCTTC. Translating gives CASSYSTGHSGYTF.

The chain recombines TRBV21-1 with TRBJ2-7; the D call TRBD1 from the table was never checked on the DNA. TRBV21-1 is an annotated pseudogene. The CDR3 length is 16 residues. The CDR3 reads CASSKAPAGTAYEQYF. CDR3 DNA: TGTGCCAGCAGCAAAGCACCAGCCGGGACAGCCTACGAGCAGTACTTC.